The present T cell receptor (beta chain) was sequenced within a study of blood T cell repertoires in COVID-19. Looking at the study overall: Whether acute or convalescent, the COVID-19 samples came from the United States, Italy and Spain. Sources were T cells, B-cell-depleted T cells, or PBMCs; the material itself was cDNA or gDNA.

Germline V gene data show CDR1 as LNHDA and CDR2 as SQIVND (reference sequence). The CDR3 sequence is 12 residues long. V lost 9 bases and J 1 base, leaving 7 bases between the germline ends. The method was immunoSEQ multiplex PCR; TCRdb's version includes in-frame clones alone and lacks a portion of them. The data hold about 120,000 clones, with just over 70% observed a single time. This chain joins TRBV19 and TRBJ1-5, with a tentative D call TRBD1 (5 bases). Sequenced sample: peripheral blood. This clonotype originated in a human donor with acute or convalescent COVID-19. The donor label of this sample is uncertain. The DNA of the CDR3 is TGTGCCAGCCGACAGAGCAATCAGCCCCAGCATTTT. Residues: CASRQSNQPQHF.